Ten or more counts support the clone carrying this TCR beta chain. Its antigen is undetermined. These data come from a study of regulatory T cells in long-lasting Graves disease. The study, taken as a whole, reports: Rather than thyroid tissue, only peripheral blood underwent study.

The authors built TCR beta libraries using iRepertoire HTBI primers and Arm-PCR of CDR3 regions. TCRdb reanalysed the multiplex PCR reads using MiXCR and keeps one entry per CDR3 protein. In the table there are under 700,000 distinct CDR3 sequences, around 16% of which are singletons. Time point given: newly diagnosed GD, antithyroid drugs for less than 3 months. The TCR library was prepared using RNA isolated from PBMCs. Peripheral blood, at about 9 milliliters, went into EDTA tubes. This sample was shared with a second study, whose subject was T cells in Graves' hyperthyroidism and ophthalmopathy.

The origin of this receptor is a woman aged 35 to 60 with Graves disease. Sequencing used peripheral blood mononuclear cells (PBMCs), obtained at new diagnosis, from a patient treated with antithyroid drugs.

Here the CDR3 reads CASSTTGEIYGYTF. The CDR3 DNA reads TGTGCCAGCAGCACGACAGGGGAGATCTATGGCTACACCTTC. J is TRBJ1-2 and V is TRBV7-9; 8 bases map to TRBD1. This CDR3 region has 14 residues. Germline CDR1 and CDR2: SEHNR and FQNEAQ (reference sequence). After removal of 5 bases from V and 4 bases from J, the junction contained 6 bases not matched to a gene.